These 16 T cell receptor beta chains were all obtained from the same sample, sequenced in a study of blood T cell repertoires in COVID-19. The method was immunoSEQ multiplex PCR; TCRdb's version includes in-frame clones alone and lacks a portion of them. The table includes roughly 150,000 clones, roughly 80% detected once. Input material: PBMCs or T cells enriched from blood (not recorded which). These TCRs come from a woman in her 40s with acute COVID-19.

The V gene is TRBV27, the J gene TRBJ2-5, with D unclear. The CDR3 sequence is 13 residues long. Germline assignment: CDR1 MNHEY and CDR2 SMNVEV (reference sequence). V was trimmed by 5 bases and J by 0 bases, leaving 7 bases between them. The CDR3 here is CASSLMYQETQYF. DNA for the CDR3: TGTGCCAGCAGTCTTATGTACCAAGAGACCCAGTACTTC.

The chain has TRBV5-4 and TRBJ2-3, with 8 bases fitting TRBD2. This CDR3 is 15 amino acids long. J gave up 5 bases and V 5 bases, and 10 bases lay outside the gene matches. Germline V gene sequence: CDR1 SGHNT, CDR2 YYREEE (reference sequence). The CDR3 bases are TGTGCCAGCAGGGACTCGGGGGGGCGCGGAGATACGCAGTATTTT. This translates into CASRDSGGRGDTQYF.

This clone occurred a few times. The CDR3 DNA reads as TGTGCCAGCAGCCAAGATGGCGGGCTTGGAGATACGCAGTATTTT. Protein product: CASSQDGGLGDTQYF. V and J are TRBV3-1 (or the pseudogene TRBV3-2) and TRBJ2-3; weak D call: TRBD2 (5 bases). Trimming left V 0 bases short and J 5 bases short, with 12 bases between. Germline V lookup: CDR1 LGHDT, CDR2 YNNKEL (reference sequence). This CDR3 has 15 amino acids.

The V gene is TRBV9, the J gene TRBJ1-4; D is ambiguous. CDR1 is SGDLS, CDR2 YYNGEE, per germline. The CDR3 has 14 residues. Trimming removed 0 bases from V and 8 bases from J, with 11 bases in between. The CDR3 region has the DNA TGTGCCAGCAGCGTAGACCCGGGAGACGAAAAACTGTTTTTT. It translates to CASSVDPGDEKLFF.

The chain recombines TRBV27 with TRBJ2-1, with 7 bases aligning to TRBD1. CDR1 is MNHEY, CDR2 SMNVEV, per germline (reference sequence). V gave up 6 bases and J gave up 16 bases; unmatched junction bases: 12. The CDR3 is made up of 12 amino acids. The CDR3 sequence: CASSLGADRFFF. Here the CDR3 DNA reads TGTGCCAGCAGCCTAGGTGCGGACAGGTTTTTCTTC.

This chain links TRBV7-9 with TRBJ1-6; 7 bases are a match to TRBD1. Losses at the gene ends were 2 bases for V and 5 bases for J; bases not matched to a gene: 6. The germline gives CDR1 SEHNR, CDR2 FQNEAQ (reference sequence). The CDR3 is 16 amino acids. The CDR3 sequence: CASSLPPGQHNSPLHF. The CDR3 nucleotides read TGTGCCAGCAGCTTACCTCCGGGACAGCATAATTCACCCCTCCACTTT.

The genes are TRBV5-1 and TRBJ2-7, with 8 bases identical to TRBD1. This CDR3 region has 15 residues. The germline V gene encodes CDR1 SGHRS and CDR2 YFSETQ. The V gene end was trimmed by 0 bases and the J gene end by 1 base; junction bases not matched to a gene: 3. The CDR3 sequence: CASSLGTGGSYEQYF. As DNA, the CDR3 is TGCGCCAGCAGCTTGGGAACAGGGGGATCCTACGAGCAGTACTTC.

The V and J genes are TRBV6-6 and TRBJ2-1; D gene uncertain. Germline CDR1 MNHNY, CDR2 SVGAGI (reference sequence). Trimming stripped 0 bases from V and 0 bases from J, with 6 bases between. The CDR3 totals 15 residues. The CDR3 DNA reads TGTGCCAGCAGTTACTCAGTAGTCTCCTACAATGAGCAGTTCTTC. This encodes CASSYSVVSYNEQFF.

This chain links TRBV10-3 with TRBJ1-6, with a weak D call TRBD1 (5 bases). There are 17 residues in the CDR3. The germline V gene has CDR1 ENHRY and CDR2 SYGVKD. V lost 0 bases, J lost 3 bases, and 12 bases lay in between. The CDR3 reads CAISESQGPFYNSPLHF. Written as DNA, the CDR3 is TGTGCCATCAGTGAGTCGCAGGGCCCTTTCTATAATTCACCCCTCCACTTT.

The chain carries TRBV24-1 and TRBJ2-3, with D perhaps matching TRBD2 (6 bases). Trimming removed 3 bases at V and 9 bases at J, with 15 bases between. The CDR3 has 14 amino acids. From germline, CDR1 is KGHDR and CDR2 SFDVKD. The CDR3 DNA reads TGTGCCACCAGTGATACCCAGCGGGTTGGGACGCAGTATTTT. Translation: CATSDTQRVGTQYF.

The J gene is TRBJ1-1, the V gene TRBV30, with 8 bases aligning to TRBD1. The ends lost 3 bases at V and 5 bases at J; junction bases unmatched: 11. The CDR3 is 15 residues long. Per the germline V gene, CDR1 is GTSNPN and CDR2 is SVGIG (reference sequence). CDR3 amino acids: CAWRAGQGVRTEAFF. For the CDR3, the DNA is TGTGCCTGGAGGGCCGGACAGGGCGTAAGGACTGAAGCTTTCTTT.

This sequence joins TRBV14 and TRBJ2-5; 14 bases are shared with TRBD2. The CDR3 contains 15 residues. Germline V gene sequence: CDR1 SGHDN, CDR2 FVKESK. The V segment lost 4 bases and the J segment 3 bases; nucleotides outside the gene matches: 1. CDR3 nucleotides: TGTGCCAGCAGCCTGGGACTAGCGGGAGAAGAGACCCAGTACTTC. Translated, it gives CASSLGLAGEETQYF.

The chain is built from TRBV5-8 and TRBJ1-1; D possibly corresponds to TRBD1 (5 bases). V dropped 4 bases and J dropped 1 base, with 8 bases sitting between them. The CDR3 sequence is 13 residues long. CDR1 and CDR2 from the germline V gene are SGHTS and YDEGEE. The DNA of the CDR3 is TGTGCCAGCAGCGACAGTCAGAACACTGAAGCTTTCTTT. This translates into CASSDSQNTEAFF.

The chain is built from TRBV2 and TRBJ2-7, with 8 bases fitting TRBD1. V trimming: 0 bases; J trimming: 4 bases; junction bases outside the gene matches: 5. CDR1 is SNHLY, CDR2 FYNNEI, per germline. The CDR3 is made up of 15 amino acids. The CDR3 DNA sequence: TGTGCCAGCAGTGAAGCGCAGGACAGGGTATACGAGCAGTACTTC. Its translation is CASSEAQDRVYEQYF. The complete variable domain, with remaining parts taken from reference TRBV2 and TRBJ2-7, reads EPEVTQTPSHQVTQMGQEVILRCVPISNHLYFYWYRQILGQKVEFLVSFYNNEISEKSEIFDDQFSVERPDGSNFTLKIRSTKLEDSAMYFCASSEAQDRVYEQYFGPGTRLTVT.

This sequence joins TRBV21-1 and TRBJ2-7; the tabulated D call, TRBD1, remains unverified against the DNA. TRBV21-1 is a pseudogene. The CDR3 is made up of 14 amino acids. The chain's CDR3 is CASSRGGLKDEQYV. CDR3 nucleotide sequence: TGTGCCAGCAGCAGGGGCGGTTTGAAGGACGAGCAGTACGTC.

The CDR3 sequence: CASSPRGQGALGEQYF. The CDR3 nucleotides are TGTGCCAGCAGCCCTAGGGGACAGGGGGCGTTGGGCGAGCAGTACTTC. The rearrangement uses TRBV6-2 or TRBV6-3 and TRBJ2-7; 12 nucleotides agree with TRBD1. This CDR3 is 16 amino acids long. The J segment lost 6 bases and the V segment lost 6 bases, leaving 12 bases of the junction unmatched. Germline assignment: CDR1 MNHEY and CDR2 SVGEGT.